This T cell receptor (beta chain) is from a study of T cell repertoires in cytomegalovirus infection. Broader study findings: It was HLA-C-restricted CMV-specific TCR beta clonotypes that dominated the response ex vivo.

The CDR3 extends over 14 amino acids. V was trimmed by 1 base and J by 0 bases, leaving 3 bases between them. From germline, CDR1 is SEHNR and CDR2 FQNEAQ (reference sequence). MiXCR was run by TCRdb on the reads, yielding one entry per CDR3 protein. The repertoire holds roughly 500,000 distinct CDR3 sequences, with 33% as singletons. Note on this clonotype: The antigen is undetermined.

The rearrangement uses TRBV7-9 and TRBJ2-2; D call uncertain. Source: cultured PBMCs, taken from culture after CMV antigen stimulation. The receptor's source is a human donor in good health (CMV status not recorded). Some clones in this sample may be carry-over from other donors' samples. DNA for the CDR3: TGTGCCAGCAGCTTAGACGCGAACACCGGGGAGCTGTTTTTT. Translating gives CASSLDANTGELFF.